This T cell receptor (beta chain) came from a study of CD8 T cells in ankylosing spondylitis. Trimming left V 5 bases short and J 2 bases short, with 12 bases between. The CDR3 totals 14 residues. MiXCR, applied by TCRdb to the 5' RACE reads, yields one record per CDR3 protein. The data hold 150,000 to 200,000 distinct CDR3 sequences, with around a sixth observed a single time. This clonotype has a count of ten or more. The TCR originated in a male donor aged 5 to 29 with ankylosing spondylitis or in good health (not recorded which). The chain is built from TRBV12-3 or TRBV12-4 and TRBJ2-5; D assignment may be TRBD1 or TRBD2 (5 bases each). The sample taken for sequencing was blood, either unsorted or a sorted T cell fraction (not recorded which). CDR3 nucleotides: TGTGCCAGCAGTGAGGGGTGGCAGCAAGAGACCCAGTACTTC. It encodes CASSEGWQQETQYF.